A single sample gave rise to the 24 T cell receptor beta chains below, sequenced in a study of blood T cell repertoires in COVID-19. Method: immunoSEQ multiplex PCR; TCRdb's copy keeps in-frame clones and lacks some. The table lists approximately 52,000 clones, just over 85% of them singletons. The sample was peripheral blood. These receptors were taken from a man between 65 and 80 years old with acute or convalescent COVID-19.

The rearrangement links TRBV4-3 to TRBJ2-7; D is possibly TRBD1 (5 bases). The CDR3 is 13 residues long. Per germline, CDR1 LGHNA and CDR2 YSLEER. Between the trimmed V and J ends, which lost 2 bases and 1 base, there was a span of 6 bases. The CDR3 sequence is CASSQQGSYEQYF. CDR3 nucleotide sequence: TGCGCCAGCAGCCAACAGGGTTCCTACGAGCAGTACTTC.

The chain is built from TRBV5-1 and TRBJ1-1; 8 bases are shared with TRBD1. This CDR3 spans 14 amino acids. J was trimmed by 1 base and V by 5 bases; bases with no gene match: 4. Germline CDR1 and CDR2: SGHRS and YFSETQ. The CDR3 here is CASRTGASNTEAFF. The CDR3 DNA follows: TGCGCCAGCAGGACAGGGGCGTCGAACACTGAAGCTTTCTTT.

The gene calls are TRBV6-2 or TRBV6-3 and TRBJ2-2; D is ambiguous. Trimming took 2 bases from V and 4 from J, leaving 8 bases between them. Per germline, CDR1 MNHEY and CDR2 SVGEGT. The CDR3 contains 14 residues. The CDR3 protein is CASSYTDSTGELFF. DNA of the CDR3: TGTGCCAGCAGTTACACCGACTCCACCGGGGAGCTGTTTTTT.

The chain couples TRBV5-1 to TRBJ1-4, with D possibly TRBD1 on 6 matching bases. The CDR3 is made up of 16 amino acids. Germline V gene lookup returns CDR1 SGHRS and CDR2 YFSETQ. V gave up 4 bases and J gave up 3 bases, with 16 bases separating them. The CDR3 nucleotides are TGCGCCAGCAGCGTGGACAGAGACGCCCCTAATGAAAAACTGTTTTTT. Protein sequence: CASSVDRDAPNEKLFF. The whole variable domain, remainder taken from reference TRBV5-1 and TRBJ1-4, is KAGVTQTPRYLIKTRGQQVTLSCSPISGHRSVSWYQQTPGQGLQFLFEYFSETQRNKGNFPGRFSGRQFSNSRSEMNVSTLELGDSALYLCASSVDRDAPNEKLFFGSGTQLSVL.

The J gene is TRBJ2-1, the V gene TRBV4-2; TRBD1 matches 7 bases. The ends lost 4 bases at V and 4 bases at J; junction bases unmatched: 7. Germline values: CDR1 LGHNA, CDR2 YNFKEQ. CDR3 length: 15 residues. Here the CDR3 DNA reads TGTGCCAGCAGCCGAGAGACAGGGAGATACAATGAGCAGTTCTTC. Encoded protein: CASSRETGRYNEQFF.

In this sample, this clone turned up once. The J gene is TRBJ1-4, the V gene TRBV18; 10 bases are a match to TRBD1. Germline trimming cut 2 bases from V and 7 bases from J; bases unmatched to any gene: 4. Germline V gene sequence: CDR1 KGHSH, CDR2 LQKENI. This CDR3 contains 15 residues. CDR3 amino acids: CASSPLGQGSEKLFF. The CDR3 coding sequence is TGTGCCAGCTCACCATTGGGACAGGGGAGTGAAAAACTGTTTTTT.

V usage is TRBV6-6 and J usage is TRBJ1-1; D not resolved. Trimming removed 2 bases at V and 3 bases at J, with 10 bases between. Per germline, CDR1 MNHNY and CDR2 SVGAGI (reference sequence). This CDR3 comprises 14 residues. The chain's CDR3 is CASSYRGSDTEAFF. CDR3 nucleotide sequence: TGTGCCAGCAGTTACCGGGGATCGGACACTGAAGCTTTCTTT.

The V and J genes are TRBV19 and TRBJ1-1, with D unclear. The CDR3 runs to 12 residues. CDR1 and CDR2 from the germline V gene are LNHDA and SQIVND (reference sequence). The germline V and J ends were trimmed by 8 bases and 4 bases, with 11 bases remaining between them. The DNA for the CDR3 is TGTGCCAGTTCGGGGTTGGGCACTGAAGCTTTCTTT. Translated, it gives CASSGLGTEAFF.

The CDR3 sequence is CASSQKLNQPQHF. CDR3 in DNA: TGCGCCAGCAGCCAAAAGCTCAATCAGCCCCAGCATTTT. The chain joins TRBV4-3 to TRBJ1-5; D is uncertain. V was shortened by 2 bases and J by 3 bases, with 5 bases between the two germline ends. There are 13 residues in the CDR3. Germline CDR1 reads LGHNA; CDR2 reads YSLEER.

CDR3 DNA sequence: TGCGCCAGCAGCCAAGCGGCGGGGGCTGGTGGAAACACCATATATTTT. This gives the protein CASSQAAGAGGNTIYF. The V gene is TRBV4-3, the J gene TRBJ1-3, with a tentative D call TRBD1 (6 bases). The CDR3 contains 16 residues. The V end was cut by 1 base, the J end by 3 bases, with 13 bases between. The germline V gene encodes CDR1 LGHNA and CDR2 YSLEER.

The gene calls are TRBV28 and TRBJ2-1; 14 bases map to TRBD2. Germline V gives CDR1 MDHEN, CDR2 SYDVKM. The junction had 2 bases not matched to a gene; V was cut back by 0 bases and J by 10 bases. The CDR3 extends over 15 amino acids. The CDR3 DNA sequence: TGTGCCAGCAGTTTATGGGGACTAGCGGGGGTAGAGCAGTTCTTC. It codes for CASSLWGLAGVEQFF.

The chain is built from TRBV7-9 and TRBJ2-3, with a weak D call TRBD1 (6 bases). The CDR3 has 17 amino acids. Trimming took 5 bases from V and 0 from J, leaving 18 bases between them. Per the germline V gene, CDR1 is SEHNR and CDR2 is FQNEAQ (reference sequence). CDR3 in DNA: TGTGCCAGCAGCCGTAGAACAGGGCCCTCTAGCACAGATACGCAGTATTTT. This codes for CASSRRTGPSSTDTQYF.

This sequence joins TRBV6-2 or TRBV6-3 and TRBJ2-7; 10 positions agree with TRBD1. V shed 4 bases, J shed 6 bases, and the junction held 6 bases outside the gene matches. Germline V gene sequence: CDR1 MNHEY, CDR2 SVGEGT. CDR3 size: 14 residues. The CDR3 coding sequence is TGTGCCAGCAGTTTGGGGACAGGGGTTCGCGAGCAGTACTTC. Its translation: CASSLGTGVREQYF.

The chain couples TRBV5-1 to TRBJ2-5; 8 bases align to TRBD2. J lost 2 bases, V lost 4 bases, and 7 bases had no gene match. CDR1 and CDR2 (germline): SGHRS, YFSETQ. This CDR3 has 15 residues. CDR3 sequence reads: CASSPLAGSQETQYF. The CDR3 region has the DNA TGCGCCAGCAGCCCCTTAGCGGGGAGTCAAGAGACCCAGTACTTC.

The chain carries TRBV5-1 and TRBJ2-5, with D tentatively TRBD2 (10 bases). Germline-derived CDR1 and CDR2 are SGHRS and YFSETQ. The ends were cut back, 0 bases at V and 4 bases at J, with 25 bases in the middle. The CDR3 runs 19 residues. CDR3 loop: CASSLAAQGALAGAETQYF. The CDR3 DNA reads TGCGCCAGCAGCTTGGCCGCACAGGGGGCTCTAGCGGGGGCAGAGACCCAGTACTTC.

The chain joins TRBV27 to TRBJ1-6; maybe TRBD1 (6 bases). The V end lost 5 bases, the J end lost 4 bases, and 12 bases lay between the germline ends. The germline gives CDR1 MNHEY, CDR2 SMNVEV (reference sequence). This CDR3 is built from 15 residues. CDR3 in DNA: TGTGCCAGCAGTACCCAGGGGAGTTATAATTCACCCCTCCACTTT. Translating gives CASSTQGSYNSPLHF.

V is TRBV2 and J is TRBJ2-1; 8 bases fit TRBD1. The CDR3 is 13 amino acids. Germline V gene sequence: CDR1 SNHLY, CDR2 FYNNEI. V lost 7 bases and J lost 3; bases outside the gene matches: 2. The chain's CDR3 is CASTGGFYNEQFF. DNA for the CDR3: TGTGCCAGCACAGGGGGCTTCTACAATGAGCAGTTCTTC.

The genes are TRBV7-2 and TRBJ1-1; D not resolved. The CDR3 contains 15 residues. V was trimmed by 3 bases and J by 0 bases, leaving 11 bases between them. Germline V CDR1 and CDR2: SGHTA, FQGNSA. The CDR3 DNA reads as TGTGCCAGCAGCTTTCTCCCGGGGATGAACACTGAAGCTTTCTTT. Translated: CASSFLPGMNTEAFF.

The chain combines TRBV9 with TRBJ2-1; 10 bases map to TRBD2. CDR1 SGDLS and CDR2 YYNGEE come from the germline V gene. The ends lost 4 bases at V and 3 bases at J; junction bases unmatched: 7. The CDR3 has 16 amino acids. CDR3 bases: TGTGCCAGCAGCCAGCGACTAGCGGGTAACTACAATGAGCAGTTCTTC. Translating it yields CASSQRLAGNYNEQFF.

J is TRBJ2-1 and V is TRBV19; 9 bases map to TRBD2. V was clipped by 9 bases and J by 3 bases; unmatched bases: 6. Germline V lookup: CDR1 LNHDA, CDR2 SQIVND (reference sequence). The CDR3 contains 14 residues. CDR3 sequence (DNA): TGTGCCAGCCCCCTACTAGCGGGCTACAATGAGCAGTTCTTC. The encoded protein is CASPLLAGYNEQFF.

The rearrangement joins TRBV19 to TRBJ2-7; the D is unclear. Germline values: CDR1 LNHDA, CDR2 SQIVND (reference sequence). CDR3 length equals 16 residues. Trimming left V 5 bases short and J 3 bases short, with 20 bases between. CDR3 amino acids: CASSFQSGQTLYEQYF. DNA for the CDR3: TGTGCCAGTAGTTTCCAGTCTGGGCAGACCCTCTACGAGCAGTACTTC.

This chain joins TRBV7-9 and TRBJ2-3, with 8 positions matching TRBD2. V was pared by 5 bases and J by 0 bases, with 13 bases of the junction left unmatched. CDR3 length: 18 amino acids. From germline, CDR1 is SEHNR and CDR2 FQNEAQ (reference sequence). This chain's CDR3 is CASSHPRGGRTSTDTQYF. CDR3 sequence (DNA): TGTGCCAGCAGCCATCCCCGGGGCGGGAGGACTAGCACAGATACGCAGTATTTT.

CDR3 DNA sequence: TGTGCCAGTAGAGGCGGGTACACCTACAATGAGCAGTTCTTC. Its protein is CASRGGYTYNEQFF. The rearrangement links TRBV27 to TRBJ2-1, with D perhaps matching TRBD2 (5 bases). The CDR3 has 14 residues. Between the trimmed V and J ends, which lost 9 bases and 2 bases, there was a span of 14 bases. Per the germline V gene, CDR1 is MNHEY and CDR2 is SMNVEV (reference sequence).

In regard to this clone: This sample also contains other DNA sequences that code for the same CDR3. V gene TRBV7-9 combines with J gene TRBJ1-1; D is possibly TRBD1 (6 bases). Germline V CDR1 and CDR2: SEHNR, FQNEAQ (reference sequence). V dropped 2 bases and J dropped 4 bases, with 8 bases sitting between them. CDR3 length: 13 residues. Written as DNA, the CDR3 is TGTGCCAGCAGCTTACAAGGGGGCACTGAAGCTTTCTTT. Protein sequence: CASSLQGGTEAFF.